Shown below are 9 T cell receptor beta chains from a single sample sequenced in a study of blood T cell repertoires in COVID-19. Libraries were prepared by immunoSEQ multiplex PCR; TCRdb keeps only in-frame clonotypes and omits some of them. The data show hundreds of thousands of clones, 85% to 90% seen once. Source material: PBMCs or T cells enriched from blood (not recorded which). These receptors were obtained from an older woman in a cohort exposed to, infected with or recovered from COVID-19 (not recorded which).

The chain recombines TRBV6-1 with TRBJ1-3; 7 bases are a match to TRBD1. The V gene end was trimmed by 3 bases and the J gene end by 0 bases; junction bases not matched to a gene: 2. The CDR3 length is 15 residues. The germline V gene has CDR1 MNHNS and CDR2 SASEGT. CDR3 sequence (DNA): TGTGCCAGCAGTGACAGGGGGAACTCTGGAAACACCATATATTTT. This gives the protein CASSDRGNSGNTIYF.

V usage is TRBV2 and J usage is TRBJ1-1; D might be TRBD1 (6 bases). Germline assignment: CDR1 SNHLY and CDR2 FYNNEI. This CDR3 has 13 amino acids. V lost 4 bases and J lost 1, with 7 bases in between. The CDR3 region is CASSGGQNTEAFF. The CDR3 DNA sequence: TGTGCCAGCAGTGGGGGGCAGAACACTGAAGCTTTCTTT. Full variable domain (rest looked up from reference TRBV2 and TRBJ1-1): EPEVTQTPSHQVTQMGQEVILRCVPISNHLYFYWYRQILGQKVEFLVSFYNNEISEKSEIFDDQFSVERPDGSNFTLKIRSTKLEDSAMYFCASSGGQNTEAFFGQGTRLTVV.

As regards this clone: One end of the junction does not line up with germline, which may come from a read error. The chain employs TRBV30 and TRBJ2-7, with 8 positions matching TRBD1. CDR3 length equals 13 residues. Germline lookup yields CDR1 GTSNPN and CDR2 SVGIG (reference sequence). CDR3 amino acids: CAWRTGAGSRVQF. Written as DNA, the CDR3 is TGTGCCTGGAGGACAGGGGCGGGAAGTCGGGTTCAATTC.

V and J are TRBV28 and TRBJ2-7; TRBD1 aligns across 7 bases. Germline V CDR1 and CDR2: MDHEN, SYDVKM. CDR3 length equals 12 residues. V lost 10 bases to trimming and J lost 0 bases; unmatched junction nucleotides: 3. CDR3 sequence: CATRDSSYEQYF. CDR3 in DNA: TGTGCCACCAGGGACAGCTCCTACGAGCAGTACTTC.

V usage is TRBV9 and J usage is TRBJ1-4; D gene uncertain. Trimming took 0 bases from V and 2 from J, leaving 8 bases between them. Looked up from germline, CDR1 is SGDLS and CDR2 is YYNGEE. This CDR3 region has 15 residues. The CDR3 loop reads CASSVGVATNEKLFF. Here the CDR3 DNA reads TGTGCCAGCAGCGTAGGGGTAGCTACTAATGAAAAACTGTTTTTT.

This clone was recorded only once. The J gene is TRBJ1-2, the V gene TRBV7-9, with D possibly TRBD1 on 6 matching bases. V lost 4 bases and J 3 bases, leaving 27 bases between the germline ends. There are 19 residues in the CDR3. The germline V gene encodes CDR1 SEHNR and CDR2 FQNEAQ (reference sequence). The CDR3 is CASSYLETPSEQGHYGYTF. The CDR3, as DNA: TGTGCCAGCAGCTATCTCGAAACCCCATCCGAACAGGGTCACTATGGCTACACCTTC.

V and J are TRBV7-9 and TRBJ2-3; 8 bases agree with TRBD2. CDR1 is SEHNR and CDR2 is FQNEAQ in the germline V gene (reference sequence). CDR3 size: 15 residues. V was pared by 3 bases and J by 3 bases, with 5 bases of the junction left unmatched. The CDR3 is CASSLGAGATDTQYF. CDR3 nucleotides: TGTGCCAGCAGCTTGGGAGCGGGGGCAACAGATACGCAGTATTTT.

The CDR3 DNA reads TGTGCCAGTAGTTATGGGTCGGAGAATCAGCCCCAGCATTTT. Its protein is CASSYGSENQPQHF. This chain uses TRBV19 with TRBJ1-5; no clear D gene. V was trimmed by 5 bases and J by 4 bases, leaving 12 bases between them. This CDR3 contains 14 residues. Per the germline V gene, CDR1 is LNHDA and CDR2 is SQIVND (reference sequence).

V gene TRBV4-2 combines with J gene TRBJ2-7; TRBD2 matches at 10 bases. Germline assignment: CDR1 LGHNA and CDR2 YNFKEQ. V lost 2 bases and J lost 0; bases outside the gene matches: 10. There are 18 residues in the CDR3. The CDR3 sequence is CASSQPPGAGGNSYEQYF. As DNA, the CDR3 is TGTGCCAGCAGCCAACCCCCCGGAGCGGGGGGGAACTCCTACGAGCAGTACTTC.